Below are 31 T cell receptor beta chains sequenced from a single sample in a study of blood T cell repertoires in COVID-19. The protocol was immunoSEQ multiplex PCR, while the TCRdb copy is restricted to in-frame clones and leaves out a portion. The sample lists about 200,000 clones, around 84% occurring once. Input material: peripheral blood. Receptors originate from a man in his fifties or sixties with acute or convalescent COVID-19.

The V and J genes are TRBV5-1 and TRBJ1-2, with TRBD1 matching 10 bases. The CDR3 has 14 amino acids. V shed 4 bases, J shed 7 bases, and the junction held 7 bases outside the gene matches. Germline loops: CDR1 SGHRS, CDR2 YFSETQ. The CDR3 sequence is CASSQGQGIGGYTF. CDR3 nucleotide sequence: TGCGCCAGCAGCCAGGGACAGGGGATAGGTGGCTACACCTTC.

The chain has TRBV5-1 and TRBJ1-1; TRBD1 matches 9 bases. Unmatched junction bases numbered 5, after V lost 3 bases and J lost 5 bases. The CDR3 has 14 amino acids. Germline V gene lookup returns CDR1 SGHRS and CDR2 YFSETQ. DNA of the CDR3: TGCGCCAGCAGCTCAGGGGACAGGGATACTGAAGCTTTCTTT. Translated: CASSSGDRDTEAFF.

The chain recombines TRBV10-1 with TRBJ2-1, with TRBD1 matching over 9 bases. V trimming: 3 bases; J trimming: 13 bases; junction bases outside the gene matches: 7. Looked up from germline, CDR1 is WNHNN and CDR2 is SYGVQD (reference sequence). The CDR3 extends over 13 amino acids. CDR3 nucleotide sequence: TGCGCCAGCAGTGACGCCGGGACAGGGATACAGTTCTTC. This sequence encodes CASSDAGTGIQFF.

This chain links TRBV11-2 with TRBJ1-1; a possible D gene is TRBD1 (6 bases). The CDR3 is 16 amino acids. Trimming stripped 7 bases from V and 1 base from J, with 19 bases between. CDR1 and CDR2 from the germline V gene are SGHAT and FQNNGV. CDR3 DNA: TGTGCCAGCACCTTGGGGGGGCCCTTAACGAACACTGAAGCTTTCTTT. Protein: CASTLGGPLTNTEAFF.

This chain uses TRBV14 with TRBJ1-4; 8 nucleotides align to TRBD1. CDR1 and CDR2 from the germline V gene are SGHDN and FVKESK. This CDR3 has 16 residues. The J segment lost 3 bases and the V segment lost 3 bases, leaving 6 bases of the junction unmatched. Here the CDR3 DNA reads TGTGCCAGCAGCCAGAGGACAGGGTGGGCTAATGAAAAACTGTTTTTT. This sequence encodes CASSQRTGWANEKLFF.

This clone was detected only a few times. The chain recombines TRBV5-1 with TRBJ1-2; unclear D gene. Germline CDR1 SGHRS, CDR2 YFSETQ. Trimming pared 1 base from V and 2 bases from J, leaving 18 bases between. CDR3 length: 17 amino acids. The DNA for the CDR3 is TGCGCCAGCAGCTTGCCCAACGACACCGTCCGAAACTATGGCTACACCTTC. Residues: CASSLPNDTVRNYGYTF.

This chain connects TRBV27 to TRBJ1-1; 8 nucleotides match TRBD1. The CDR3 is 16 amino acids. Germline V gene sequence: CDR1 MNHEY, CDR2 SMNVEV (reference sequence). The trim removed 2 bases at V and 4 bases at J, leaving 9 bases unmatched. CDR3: CASSLIFGTGRTEAFF. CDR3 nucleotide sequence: TGTGCCAGCAGTTTAATTTTTGGGACAGGACGCACTGAAGCTTTCTTT.

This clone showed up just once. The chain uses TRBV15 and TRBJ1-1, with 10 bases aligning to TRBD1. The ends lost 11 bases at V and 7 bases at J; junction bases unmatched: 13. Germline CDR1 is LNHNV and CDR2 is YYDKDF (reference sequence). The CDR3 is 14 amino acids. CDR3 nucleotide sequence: TGTGCCGCTCTCTCGGACAGGGGGAGGAGTGAAGCTTTCTTT. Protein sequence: CAALSDRGRSEAFF.

CDR3 in amino acids: CASSKTGERTEAFF. CDR3 coding DNA: TGTGCCAGCTCAAAAACAGGGGAGAGGACTGAAGCTTTCTTT. This chain links TRBV18 with TRBJ1-1; 7 bases line up with TRBD1. V shed 5 bases and J 5 bases; nucleotides not matched to a gene: 8. This CDR3 is built from 14 residues. Looked up from germline, CDR1 is KGHSH and CDR2 is LQKENI.

CDR3 coding DNA: TGTGCCAGCAGCTCCTGGACTAGCGGGGGTTACAATGAGCAGTTCTTC. Translation: CASSSWTSGGYNEQFF. The V call is TRBV11-2, the J call TRBJ2-1, with 13 bases aligning to TRBD2. The germline V gene encodes CDR1 SGHAT and CDR2 FQNNGV. The CDR3 totals 16 residues. Trimming removed 4 bases from V and 4 bases from J; junction bases left unmatched: 4.

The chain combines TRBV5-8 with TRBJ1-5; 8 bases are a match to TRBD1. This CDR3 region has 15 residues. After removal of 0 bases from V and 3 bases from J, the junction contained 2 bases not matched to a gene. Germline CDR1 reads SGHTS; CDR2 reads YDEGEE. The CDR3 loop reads CASSLGQGINQPQHF. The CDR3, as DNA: TGTGCCAGCAGCTTGGGACAGGGGATCAATCAGCCCCAGCATTTT. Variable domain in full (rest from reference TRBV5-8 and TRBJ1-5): EAGVTQSPTHLIKTRGQQATLRCSPISGHTSVYWYQQALGLGLQFLLWYDEGEERNRGNFPPRFSGRQFPNYSSELNVNALELEDSALYLCASSLGQGINQPQHFGDGTRLSIL.

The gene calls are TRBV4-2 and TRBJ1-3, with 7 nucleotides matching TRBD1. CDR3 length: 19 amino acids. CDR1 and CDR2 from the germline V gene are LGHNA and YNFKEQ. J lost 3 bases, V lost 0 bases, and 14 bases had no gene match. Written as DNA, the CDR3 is TGTGCCAGCAGCCAAGAAGGGATGTGGAGGGGGCGTCTTGGAAACACCATATATTTT. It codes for CASSQEGMWRGRLGNTIYF.

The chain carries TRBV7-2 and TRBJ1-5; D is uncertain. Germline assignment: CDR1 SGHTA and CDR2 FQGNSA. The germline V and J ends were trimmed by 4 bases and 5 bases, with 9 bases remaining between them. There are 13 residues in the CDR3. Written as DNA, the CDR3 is TGTGCCAGCAGCTCTGTTCGGGATCAGCCCCAGCATTTT. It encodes CASSSVRDQPQHF.

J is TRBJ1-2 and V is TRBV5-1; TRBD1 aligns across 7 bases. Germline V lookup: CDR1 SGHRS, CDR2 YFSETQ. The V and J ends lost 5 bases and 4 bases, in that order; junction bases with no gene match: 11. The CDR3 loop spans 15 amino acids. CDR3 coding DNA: TGCGCCAGCAGGGACCTGACAGGGTGGACCTATGGCTACACCTTC. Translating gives CASRDLTGWTYGYTF.

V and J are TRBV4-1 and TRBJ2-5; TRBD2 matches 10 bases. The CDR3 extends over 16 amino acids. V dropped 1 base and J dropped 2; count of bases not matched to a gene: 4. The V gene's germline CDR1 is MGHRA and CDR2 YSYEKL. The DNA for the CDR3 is TGCGCCAGCAGCCAAGTCCCAGCGGGGGGGCAAGAGACCCAGTACTTC. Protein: CASSQVPAGGQETQYF.

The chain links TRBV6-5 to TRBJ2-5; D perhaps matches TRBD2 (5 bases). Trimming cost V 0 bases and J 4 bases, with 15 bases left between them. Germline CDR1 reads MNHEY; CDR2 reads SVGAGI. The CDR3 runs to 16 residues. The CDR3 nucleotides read TGTGCCAGCAGTTACTCCCGGACTTATCGGGGAGAGACCCAGTACTTC. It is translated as CASSYSRTYRGETQYF.

The CDR3 DNA reads as TGTGCCAGCAGTTACGAGGGCCGGACGGGCAATCAGCCCCAGCATTTT. The encoded protein is CASSYEGRTGNQPQHF. The chain employs TRBV6-2 or TRBV6-3 and TRBJ1-5; D gene uncertain. There are 16 residues in the CDR3. Germline CDR1 is MNHEY and CDR2 is SVGEGT. With 2 bases removed from V and 2 bases from J, the gap between germline ends came to 13 bases.

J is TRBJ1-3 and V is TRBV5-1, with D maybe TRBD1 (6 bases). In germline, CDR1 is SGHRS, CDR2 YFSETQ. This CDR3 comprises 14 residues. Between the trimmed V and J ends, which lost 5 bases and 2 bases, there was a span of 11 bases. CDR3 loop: CASRGWTAGNTIYF. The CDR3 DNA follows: TGCGCCAGCAGGGGATGGACAGCTGGAAACACCATATATTTT. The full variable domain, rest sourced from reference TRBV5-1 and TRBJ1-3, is KAGVTQTPRYLIKTRGQQVTLSCSPISGHRSVSWYQQTPGQGLQFLFEYFSETQRNKGNFPGRFSGRQFSNSRSEMNVSTLELGDSALYLCASRGWTAGNTIYFGEGSWLTVV.

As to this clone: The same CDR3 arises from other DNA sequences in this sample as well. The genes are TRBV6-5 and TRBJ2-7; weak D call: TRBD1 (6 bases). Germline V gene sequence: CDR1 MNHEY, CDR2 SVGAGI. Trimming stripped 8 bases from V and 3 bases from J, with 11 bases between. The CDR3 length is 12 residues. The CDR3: CASSRDNYEQYF. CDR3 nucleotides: TGTGCCAGCTCACGGGACAACTACGAGCAGTACTTC.

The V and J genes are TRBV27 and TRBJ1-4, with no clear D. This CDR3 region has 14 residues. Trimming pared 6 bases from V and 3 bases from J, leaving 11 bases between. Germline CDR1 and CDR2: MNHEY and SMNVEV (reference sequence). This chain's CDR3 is CASSPSGANEKLFF. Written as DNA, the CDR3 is TGTGCCAGCAGCCCGTCCGGGGCTAATGAAAAACTGTTTTTT.

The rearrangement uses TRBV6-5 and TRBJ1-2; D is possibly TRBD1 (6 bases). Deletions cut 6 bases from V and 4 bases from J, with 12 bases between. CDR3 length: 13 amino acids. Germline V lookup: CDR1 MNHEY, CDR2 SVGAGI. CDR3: CASSKETGYGYTF. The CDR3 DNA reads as TGTGCCAGCAGCAAAGAGACAGGCTATGGCTACACCTTC.

The CDR3 DNA follows: TGCAGTGCTAGTCAAGGGGCCTATGGCTACACCTTC. As protein: CSASQGAYGYTF. The chain has TRBV20-1 and TRBJ1-2; weak D call: TRBD1 (5 bases). CDR1 is DFQATT, CDR2 SNEGSKA, per germline (reference sequence). Trimming left V 3 bases short and J 4 bases short, with 9 bases between. The CDR3 extends over 12 amino acids.

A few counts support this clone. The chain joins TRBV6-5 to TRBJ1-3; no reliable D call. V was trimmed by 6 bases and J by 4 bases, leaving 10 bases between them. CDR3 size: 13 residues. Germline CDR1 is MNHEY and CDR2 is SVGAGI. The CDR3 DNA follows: TGTGCCAGCAGCCTAAGTGAGGGAAACACCATATATTTT. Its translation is CASSLSEGNTIYF.

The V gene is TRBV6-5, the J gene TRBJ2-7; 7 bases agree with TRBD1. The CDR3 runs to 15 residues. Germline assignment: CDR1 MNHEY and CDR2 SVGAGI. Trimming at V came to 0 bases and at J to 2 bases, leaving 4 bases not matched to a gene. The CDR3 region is CASSYSSQGAYEQYF. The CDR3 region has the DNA TGTGCCAGCAGTTACTCGAGTCAGGGGGCCTACGAGCAGTACTTC.

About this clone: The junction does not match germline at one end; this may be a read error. The CDR3 here is CASSQDAGFGYDYTF. The CDR3 DNA sequence: TGCGCCAGCAGCCAAGATGCAGGATTCGGCTATGACTACACCTTC. The V call is TRBV4-1, the J call TRBJ1-2; the D is unclear. CDR1 is MGHRA, CDR2 YSYEKL, per germline. This CDR3 has 15 amino acids.

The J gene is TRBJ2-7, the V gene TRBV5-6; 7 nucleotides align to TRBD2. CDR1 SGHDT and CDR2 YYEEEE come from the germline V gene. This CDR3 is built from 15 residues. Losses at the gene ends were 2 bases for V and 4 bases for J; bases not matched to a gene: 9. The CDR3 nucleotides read TGTGCCAGCAGCTTCCCTGGGGAGGGATCGTACGAGCAGTACTTC. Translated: CASSFPGEGSYEQYF.

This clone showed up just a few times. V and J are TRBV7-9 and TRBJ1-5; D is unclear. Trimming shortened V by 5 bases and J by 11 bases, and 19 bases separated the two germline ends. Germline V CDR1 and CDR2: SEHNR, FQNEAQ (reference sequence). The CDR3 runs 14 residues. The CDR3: CASSPLGLMQTQHF. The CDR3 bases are TGTGCCAGCAGCCCCCTTGGACTCATGCAGACCCAGCATTTT.

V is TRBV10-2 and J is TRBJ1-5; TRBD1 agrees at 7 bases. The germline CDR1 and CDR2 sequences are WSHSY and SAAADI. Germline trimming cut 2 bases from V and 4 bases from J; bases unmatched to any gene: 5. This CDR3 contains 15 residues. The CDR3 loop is CASSEPGQLNQPQHF. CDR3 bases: TGCGCCAGCAGTGAGCCGGGACAGCTAAATCAGCCCCAGCATTTT.

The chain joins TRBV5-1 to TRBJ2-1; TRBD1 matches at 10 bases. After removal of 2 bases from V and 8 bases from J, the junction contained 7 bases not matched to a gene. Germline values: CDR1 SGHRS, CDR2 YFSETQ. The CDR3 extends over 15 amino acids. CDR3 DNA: TGCGCCAGCAGCTTCACCGGGACAGGGGTGGATGAGCAGTTCTTC. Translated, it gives CASSFTGTGVDEQFF.

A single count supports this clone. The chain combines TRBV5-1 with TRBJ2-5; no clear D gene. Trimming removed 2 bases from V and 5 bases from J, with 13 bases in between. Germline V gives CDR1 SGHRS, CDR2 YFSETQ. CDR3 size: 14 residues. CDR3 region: CASSLDGRRETQYF. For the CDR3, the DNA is TGCGCCAGCAGCTTAGATGGGCGCCGGGAGACCCAGTACTTC.

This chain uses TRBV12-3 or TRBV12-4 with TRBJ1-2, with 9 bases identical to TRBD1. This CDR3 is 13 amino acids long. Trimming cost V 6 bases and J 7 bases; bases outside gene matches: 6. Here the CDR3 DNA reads TGTGCCAGCAGCTGGGACAGGGACGCTGGCTACACCTTC. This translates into CASSWDRDAGYTF.